This TCR beta chain was captured by sequencing in a study of blood T cell repertoires in COVID-19. Study summary: The samples span acute and convalescent COVID-19 from the United States, Italy and Spain. T cells, B-cell-depleted T cells, or PBMCs supplied cDNA or gDNA.

The ends lost 5 bases at V and 7 bases at J; junction bases unmatched: 7. CDR1 and CDR2 from the germline V gene are WNHNN and SYGVQD (reference sequence). The CDR3 runs to 15 residues. The authors' processing: The assay estimated nucleated cells by amplifying reference gene primers. Using immunoSEQ multiplex PCR, the repertoire was profiled, and TCRdb retains in-frame clones only, with some absent. The V and J calls and clone size come from that table; D and trimming were worked out from the DNA. The data contain 150,000 to 250,000 clones, about 80% of them singletons. The sequencing sample was made of peripheral blood. The V call is TRBV10-1, the J call TRBJ2-1; 11 positions match TRBD2. The sequence came from a human donor with acute or convalescent COVID-19. The donor label of this sample is uncertain. The CDR3 DNA is TGCGCCAGCAGTCGGGTAGCGGGAGGGCCAAATGAGCAGTTCTTC. Its translation is CASSRVAGGPNEQFF.